Included here is one TCR beta chain sequence, with context. Its antigen is still unknown. This entry is derived from a study of cytomegalovirus exposure and HLA in healthy donors. Study background: Most donors, 70% to 85% of a few hundred genotyped, fell in the Caucasian-associated ancestry cluster. Findings and caveats of the study: The study flagged some 170 TCR beta chains as cytomegalovirus-associated. A cluster of highly shared sequence variants was likely a sequencing artifact. A previous analysis found most TCR beta V segments productive roughly 87% or roughly 30% of the time.

Trimming stripped 3 bases from V and 0 bases from J, with 10 bases between. There are 14 residues in the CDR3. Looked up from germline, CDR1 is SGDLS and CDR2 is YYNGEE. It was with 60 Vbeta and 13 Jbeta primers that the PCR ran. The data were produced by immunoSEQ multiplex PCR, yet TCRdb's version contains in-frame clones alone and is incomplete. The sample has roughly 150,000 clones; approximately 80% are singletons. The sequenced sample consisted of PBMCs. The rearrangement links TRBV9 to TRBJ2-7, with a possible D match to TRBD1 (5 bases). This receptor was identified in a woman in her thirties or forties in good health and CMV-seronegative. The CDR3 reads CASSGGESSYEQYF. CDR3 in DNA: TGTGCCAGCAGCGGGGGCGAAAGCTCCTACGAGCAGTACTTC. Full variable domain (remainder filled in from reference TRBV9 and TRBJ2-7): DSGVTQTPKHLITATGQRVTLRCSPRSGDLSVYWYQQSLDQGLQFLIQYYNGEERAKGNILERFSAQQFPDLHSELNLSSLELGDSALYFCASSGGESSYEQYFGPGTRLTVT.